This TCR beta chain derives from a study of T cells in Graves' hyperthyroidism and ophthalmopathy. Study-wide context: Peripheral blood draws took place at initial diagnosis, ahead of any treatment.

What was amplified from RNA transcripts were TCR beta CDR3 regions. First-round RT-PCR with HTBI primers amplified the TCR CDR3 region. TCRdb fed the multiplex PCR reads into MiXCR, producing one record per CDR3 protein. The sample records over 650,000 distinct CDR3 sequences, 16% being singletons. J lost 6 bases, V lost 0 bases, and 8 bases had no gene match. From germline, CDR1 is DFQATT and CDR2 SNEGSKA (reference sequence). This CDR3 contains 16 residues. Clinical symptoms, serum thyroxine, TRAb, thyroid ultrasound and orbital computed tomography established diagnosis. PBMCs stemmed from about 9.7 ml fresh peripheral blood.

Sample: blood. This TCR was sampled from a man between 18 and 29 years old with Graves' hyperthyroidism. The chain joins TRBV20-1 to TRBJ2-2, with 9 bases identical to TRBD1. Here the CDR3 reads CSARETPGQGAGELFF. The CDR3 DNA follows: TGCAGTGCTAGAGAGACTCCGGGACAGGGAGCCGGGGAGCTGTTTTTT.